This T cell receptor (beta chain) was obtained from a study of cytomegalovirus exposure and HLA in healthy donors. The wider study: There were about 86 million unique TCRs (from HLA-typed donors) in an early data release.

Per the germline V gene, CDR1 is SGHTA and CDR2 is FQGNSA. This CDR3 has 15 amino acids. V lost 2 bases and J lost 7, with 14 bases in between. A multiplex PCR was run with 60 Vbeta primers and 13 Jbeta primers. Assay used: immunoSEQ multiplex PCR; TCRdb lists only in-frame clones, some missing. This sample has approximately 72,000 clones; roughly 78% occur once, and the top ten carry over 1.5%. The genes are TRBV7-2 and TRBJ1-4; D gene uncertain. Material for sequencing was PBMCs. This receptor was obtained from a man younger than 30 in good health and CMV-seronegative. CDR3 region: CASSLSEGRGEKLFF. DNA of the CDR3: TGTGCCAGCAGCTTATCAGAGGGTCGTGGTGAAAAACTGTTTTTT. The variable domain in full, with the rest retrieved from reference TRBV7-2 and TRBJ1-4, is GAGVSQSPSNKVTEKGKDVELRCDPISGHTALYWYRQSLGQGLEFLIYFQGNSAPDKSGLPSDRFSAERTGGSVSTLTIQRTQQEDSAVYLCASSLSEGRGEKLFFGSGTQLSVL.